This T cell receptor beta chain was sequenced for a study of OX40 agonist ivuxolimab in advanced cancers. Regarding the study as a whole: Individuals who were partial responders at 0.1-3.0 mg/kg had clonal expansion that ranked among the lowest.

Data came from immunoSEQ multiplex PCR; TCRdb stores just in-frame clones and leaves some out. Here the sample spans fewer than 85,000 clones, about 73% being singletons. The CDR3 spans 12 residues. Deletions cut 1 base from V and 6 bases from J, with 1 base between. CDR1 is SGHTA and CDR2 is FQGNSA in the germline V gene. This clone was found a few times. Its cognate antigen is unknown. The sample consisted of CD4+ or CD8+ T cells sorted from blood, taken in a trial of the OX40 agonist ivuxolimab. This chain connects TRBV7-2 to TRBJ1-6, with D hard to call. This clonotype originated in an adult with an advanced solid tumor such as melanoma, head and neck, liver or kidney cancer. Here the CDR3 reads CASSLVNSPLHF. The CDR3 DNA reads as TGTGCCAGCAGCTTAGTTAATTCACCCCTCCACTTT. The whole variable domain, remainder taken from reference TRBV7-2 and TRBJ1-6, is GAGVSQSPSNKVTEKGKDVELRCDPISGHTALYWYRQSLGQGLEFLIYFQGNSAPDKSGLPSDRFSAERTGGSVSTLTIQRTQQEDSAVYLCASSLVNSPLHFGNGTRLTVT.